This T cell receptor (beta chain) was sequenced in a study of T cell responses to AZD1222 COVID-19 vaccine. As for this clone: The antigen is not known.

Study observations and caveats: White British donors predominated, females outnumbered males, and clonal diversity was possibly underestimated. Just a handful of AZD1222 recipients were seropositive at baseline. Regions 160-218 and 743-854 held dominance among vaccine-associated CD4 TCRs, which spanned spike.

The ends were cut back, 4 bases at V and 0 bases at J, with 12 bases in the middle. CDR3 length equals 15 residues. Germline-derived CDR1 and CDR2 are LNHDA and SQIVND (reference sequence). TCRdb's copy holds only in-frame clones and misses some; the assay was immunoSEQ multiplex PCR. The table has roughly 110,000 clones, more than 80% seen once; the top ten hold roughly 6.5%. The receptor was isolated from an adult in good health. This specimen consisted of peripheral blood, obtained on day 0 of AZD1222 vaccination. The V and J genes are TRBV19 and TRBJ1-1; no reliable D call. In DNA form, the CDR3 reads TGTGCCAGTAGTACCTTACAGAACATGAACACTGAAGCTTTCTTT. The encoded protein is CASSTLQNMNTEAFF.